This paragraph reports one T cell receptor beta chain. Its antigen is undetermined. This sample is drawn from a study of shared clonotypes between healthy human individuals. Study-wide background: Three plates were used per donor for CD4 naive, three for CD4 memory, two for CD8 naive and one for CD8 memory.

Study observations and caveats: It was the non-shared clonotypes that had lower generation probabilities than clonotypes shared by all four donors. The sharing of approximately 4.6% of naive CD4 clonotypes was seen across a handful of donors.

Looked up from germline, CDR1 is SGHDT and CDR2 is YYEEEE. The CDR3 spans 13 residues. Trimming removed 2 bases from V and 10 bases from J, with 13 bases in between. Original methodology: ImmunoSEQ yielded junction-only sequences lacking quality scores, so filtering differed. Only in-frame clones appear in the TCRdb table, and some are missing; sequencing was by immunoSEQ multiplex PCR. Clone size and the V and J calls come from that table; the DNA yielded D and trimming. The table includes millions of clones, 90% to 95% detected once. The clonotype originates from a young man in good health. Material: naive CD4+ T cells sorted from blood. The subset denotes: CD45RA+ positively selected. The chain links TRBV5-6 to TRBJ2-1; the D is unclear. The CDR3 loop reads CASSFIERGEQFF. The DNA for the CDR3 is TGTGCCAGCAGCTTTATCGAACGTGGGGAGCAGTTCTTC.